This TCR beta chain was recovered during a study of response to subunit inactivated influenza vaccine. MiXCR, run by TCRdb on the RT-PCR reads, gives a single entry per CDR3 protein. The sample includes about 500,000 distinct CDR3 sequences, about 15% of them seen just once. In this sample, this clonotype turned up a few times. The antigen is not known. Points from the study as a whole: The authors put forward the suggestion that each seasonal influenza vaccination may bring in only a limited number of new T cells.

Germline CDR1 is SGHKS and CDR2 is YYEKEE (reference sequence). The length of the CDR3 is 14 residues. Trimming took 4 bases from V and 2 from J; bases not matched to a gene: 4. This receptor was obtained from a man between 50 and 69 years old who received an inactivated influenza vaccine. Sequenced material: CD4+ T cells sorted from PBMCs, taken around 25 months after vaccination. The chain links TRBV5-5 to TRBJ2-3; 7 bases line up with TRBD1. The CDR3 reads CASSPGQVTDTQYF. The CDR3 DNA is TGTGCCAGCAGCCCCGGACAGGTCACAGATACGCAGTATTTT.